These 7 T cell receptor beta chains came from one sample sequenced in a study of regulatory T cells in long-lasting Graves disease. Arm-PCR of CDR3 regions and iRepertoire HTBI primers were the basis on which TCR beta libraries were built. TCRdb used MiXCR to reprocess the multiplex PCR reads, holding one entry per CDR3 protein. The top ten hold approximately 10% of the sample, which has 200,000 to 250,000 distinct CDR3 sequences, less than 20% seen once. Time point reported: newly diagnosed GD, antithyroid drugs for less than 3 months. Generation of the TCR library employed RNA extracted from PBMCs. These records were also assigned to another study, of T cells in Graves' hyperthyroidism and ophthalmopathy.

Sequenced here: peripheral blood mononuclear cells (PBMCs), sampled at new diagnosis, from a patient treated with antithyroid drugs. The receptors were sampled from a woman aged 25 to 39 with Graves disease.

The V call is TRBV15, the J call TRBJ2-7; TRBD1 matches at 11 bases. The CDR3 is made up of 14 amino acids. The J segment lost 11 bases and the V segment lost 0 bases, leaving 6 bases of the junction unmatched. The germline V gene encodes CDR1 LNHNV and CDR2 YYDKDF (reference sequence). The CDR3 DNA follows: TGTGCCACCAGCAGAGATCGGGGGACAGGGGGGGAGTACTTC. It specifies CATSRDRGTGGEYF.

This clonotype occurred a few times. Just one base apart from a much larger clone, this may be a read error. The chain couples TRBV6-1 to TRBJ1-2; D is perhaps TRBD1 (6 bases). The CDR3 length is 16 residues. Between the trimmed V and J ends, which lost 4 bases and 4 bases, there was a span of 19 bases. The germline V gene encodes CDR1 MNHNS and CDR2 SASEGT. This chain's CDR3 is CASSAFQGWSSYGYTF. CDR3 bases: TGTGCCAGCAGTGCTTTCCAGGGGTGGTCAAGCTATGGCTACACCTTC.

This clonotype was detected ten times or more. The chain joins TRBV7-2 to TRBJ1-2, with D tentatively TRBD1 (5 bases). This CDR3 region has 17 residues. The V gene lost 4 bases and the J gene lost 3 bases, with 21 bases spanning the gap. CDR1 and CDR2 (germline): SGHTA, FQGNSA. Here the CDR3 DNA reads TGTGCCAGCAGCTCTAGGCGCGGGGGGGTTCTTCACTATGGCTACACCTTC. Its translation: CASSSRRGGVLHYGYTF.

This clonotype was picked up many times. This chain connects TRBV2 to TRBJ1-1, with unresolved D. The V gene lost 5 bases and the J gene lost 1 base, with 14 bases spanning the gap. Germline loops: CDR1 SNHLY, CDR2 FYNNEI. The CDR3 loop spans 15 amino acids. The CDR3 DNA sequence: TGTGCCAGCAGTTCGGCCAGGCGATGGAACACTGAAGCTTTCTTT. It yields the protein CASSSARRWNTEAFF.

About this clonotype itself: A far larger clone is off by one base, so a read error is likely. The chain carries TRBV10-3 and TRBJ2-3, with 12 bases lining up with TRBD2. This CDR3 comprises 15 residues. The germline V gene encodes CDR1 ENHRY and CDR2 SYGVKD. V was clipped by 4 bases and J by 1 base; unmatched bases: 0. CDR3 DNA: TGTGCCATCAGTGGACTAGCGGGGGGCACAGATACGCAGTATTTT. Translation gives CAISGLAGGTDTQYF.

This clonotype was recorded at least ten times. The CDR3 DNA reads as TGTGCCAGCAGTGAAGGACTAGCGGGAGCTGCTGAGCAGTTCTTC. It yields the protein CASSEGLAGAAEQFF. The rearrangement links TRBV2 to TRBJ2-1, with 12 bases lining up with TRBD2. Trimming cost V 1 base and J 9 bases; bases outside gene matches: 4. Germline V CDR1 and CDR2: SNHLY, FYNNEI. This CDR3 is 15 amino acids long.

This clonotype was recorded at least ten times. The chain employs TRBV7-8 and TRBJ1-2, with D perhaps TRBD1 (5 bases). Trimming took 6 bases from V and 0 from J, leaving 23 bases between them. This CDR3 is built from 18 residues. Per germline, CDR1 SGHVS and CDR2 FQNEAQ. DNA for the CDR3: TGTGCCAGCAGTCTCACCGGGTTGGCAGGGCATACTAACTATGGCTACACCTTC. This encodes CASSLTGLAGHTNYGYTF.